This T cell receptor (beta chain) was identified during a study of shared clonotypes between healthy human individuals. Note on this clone: Its antigen remains unidentified.

An approximately 200 ng quantity of DNA, approximately 29,000 T cell genomes, went into the sorted-subset replicate PCRs. Libraries were prepared by immunoSEQ multiplex PCR; TCRdb keeps only in-frame clonotypes and omits some of them. This sample carries about 2.2 million clones, 80% to 95% of them seen once, and the ten largest clones take over 1.5%. CD8 cells classed as naive were CD45RO-negative and positively selected for CCR7, excluding terminally differentiated effector memory CD45RA+ cells. Findings and caveats of the study: Expectations were that clonotype sharing among donors would be affected by sequencing depth.

Sequenced: naive CD8+ T cells from PBMCs. The receptor was isolated from a man aged 18 to 30 in good health. Some clones in this sample may be carry-over from other donors' samples.

DNA of the CDR3: TGTGCCAGCAGTTTTAGCGGGGAGAACGCAGATACGCAGTATTTT. As protein: CASSFSGENADTQYF. The J gene is TRBJ2-3, the V gene TRBV7-3; 8 nucleotides line up with TRBD2. V dropped 6 bases and J dropped 4; count of bases not matched to a gene: 9. Germline V lookup: CDR1 SGHTA, CDR2 FQGTGA. The CDR3 is 15 residues long.